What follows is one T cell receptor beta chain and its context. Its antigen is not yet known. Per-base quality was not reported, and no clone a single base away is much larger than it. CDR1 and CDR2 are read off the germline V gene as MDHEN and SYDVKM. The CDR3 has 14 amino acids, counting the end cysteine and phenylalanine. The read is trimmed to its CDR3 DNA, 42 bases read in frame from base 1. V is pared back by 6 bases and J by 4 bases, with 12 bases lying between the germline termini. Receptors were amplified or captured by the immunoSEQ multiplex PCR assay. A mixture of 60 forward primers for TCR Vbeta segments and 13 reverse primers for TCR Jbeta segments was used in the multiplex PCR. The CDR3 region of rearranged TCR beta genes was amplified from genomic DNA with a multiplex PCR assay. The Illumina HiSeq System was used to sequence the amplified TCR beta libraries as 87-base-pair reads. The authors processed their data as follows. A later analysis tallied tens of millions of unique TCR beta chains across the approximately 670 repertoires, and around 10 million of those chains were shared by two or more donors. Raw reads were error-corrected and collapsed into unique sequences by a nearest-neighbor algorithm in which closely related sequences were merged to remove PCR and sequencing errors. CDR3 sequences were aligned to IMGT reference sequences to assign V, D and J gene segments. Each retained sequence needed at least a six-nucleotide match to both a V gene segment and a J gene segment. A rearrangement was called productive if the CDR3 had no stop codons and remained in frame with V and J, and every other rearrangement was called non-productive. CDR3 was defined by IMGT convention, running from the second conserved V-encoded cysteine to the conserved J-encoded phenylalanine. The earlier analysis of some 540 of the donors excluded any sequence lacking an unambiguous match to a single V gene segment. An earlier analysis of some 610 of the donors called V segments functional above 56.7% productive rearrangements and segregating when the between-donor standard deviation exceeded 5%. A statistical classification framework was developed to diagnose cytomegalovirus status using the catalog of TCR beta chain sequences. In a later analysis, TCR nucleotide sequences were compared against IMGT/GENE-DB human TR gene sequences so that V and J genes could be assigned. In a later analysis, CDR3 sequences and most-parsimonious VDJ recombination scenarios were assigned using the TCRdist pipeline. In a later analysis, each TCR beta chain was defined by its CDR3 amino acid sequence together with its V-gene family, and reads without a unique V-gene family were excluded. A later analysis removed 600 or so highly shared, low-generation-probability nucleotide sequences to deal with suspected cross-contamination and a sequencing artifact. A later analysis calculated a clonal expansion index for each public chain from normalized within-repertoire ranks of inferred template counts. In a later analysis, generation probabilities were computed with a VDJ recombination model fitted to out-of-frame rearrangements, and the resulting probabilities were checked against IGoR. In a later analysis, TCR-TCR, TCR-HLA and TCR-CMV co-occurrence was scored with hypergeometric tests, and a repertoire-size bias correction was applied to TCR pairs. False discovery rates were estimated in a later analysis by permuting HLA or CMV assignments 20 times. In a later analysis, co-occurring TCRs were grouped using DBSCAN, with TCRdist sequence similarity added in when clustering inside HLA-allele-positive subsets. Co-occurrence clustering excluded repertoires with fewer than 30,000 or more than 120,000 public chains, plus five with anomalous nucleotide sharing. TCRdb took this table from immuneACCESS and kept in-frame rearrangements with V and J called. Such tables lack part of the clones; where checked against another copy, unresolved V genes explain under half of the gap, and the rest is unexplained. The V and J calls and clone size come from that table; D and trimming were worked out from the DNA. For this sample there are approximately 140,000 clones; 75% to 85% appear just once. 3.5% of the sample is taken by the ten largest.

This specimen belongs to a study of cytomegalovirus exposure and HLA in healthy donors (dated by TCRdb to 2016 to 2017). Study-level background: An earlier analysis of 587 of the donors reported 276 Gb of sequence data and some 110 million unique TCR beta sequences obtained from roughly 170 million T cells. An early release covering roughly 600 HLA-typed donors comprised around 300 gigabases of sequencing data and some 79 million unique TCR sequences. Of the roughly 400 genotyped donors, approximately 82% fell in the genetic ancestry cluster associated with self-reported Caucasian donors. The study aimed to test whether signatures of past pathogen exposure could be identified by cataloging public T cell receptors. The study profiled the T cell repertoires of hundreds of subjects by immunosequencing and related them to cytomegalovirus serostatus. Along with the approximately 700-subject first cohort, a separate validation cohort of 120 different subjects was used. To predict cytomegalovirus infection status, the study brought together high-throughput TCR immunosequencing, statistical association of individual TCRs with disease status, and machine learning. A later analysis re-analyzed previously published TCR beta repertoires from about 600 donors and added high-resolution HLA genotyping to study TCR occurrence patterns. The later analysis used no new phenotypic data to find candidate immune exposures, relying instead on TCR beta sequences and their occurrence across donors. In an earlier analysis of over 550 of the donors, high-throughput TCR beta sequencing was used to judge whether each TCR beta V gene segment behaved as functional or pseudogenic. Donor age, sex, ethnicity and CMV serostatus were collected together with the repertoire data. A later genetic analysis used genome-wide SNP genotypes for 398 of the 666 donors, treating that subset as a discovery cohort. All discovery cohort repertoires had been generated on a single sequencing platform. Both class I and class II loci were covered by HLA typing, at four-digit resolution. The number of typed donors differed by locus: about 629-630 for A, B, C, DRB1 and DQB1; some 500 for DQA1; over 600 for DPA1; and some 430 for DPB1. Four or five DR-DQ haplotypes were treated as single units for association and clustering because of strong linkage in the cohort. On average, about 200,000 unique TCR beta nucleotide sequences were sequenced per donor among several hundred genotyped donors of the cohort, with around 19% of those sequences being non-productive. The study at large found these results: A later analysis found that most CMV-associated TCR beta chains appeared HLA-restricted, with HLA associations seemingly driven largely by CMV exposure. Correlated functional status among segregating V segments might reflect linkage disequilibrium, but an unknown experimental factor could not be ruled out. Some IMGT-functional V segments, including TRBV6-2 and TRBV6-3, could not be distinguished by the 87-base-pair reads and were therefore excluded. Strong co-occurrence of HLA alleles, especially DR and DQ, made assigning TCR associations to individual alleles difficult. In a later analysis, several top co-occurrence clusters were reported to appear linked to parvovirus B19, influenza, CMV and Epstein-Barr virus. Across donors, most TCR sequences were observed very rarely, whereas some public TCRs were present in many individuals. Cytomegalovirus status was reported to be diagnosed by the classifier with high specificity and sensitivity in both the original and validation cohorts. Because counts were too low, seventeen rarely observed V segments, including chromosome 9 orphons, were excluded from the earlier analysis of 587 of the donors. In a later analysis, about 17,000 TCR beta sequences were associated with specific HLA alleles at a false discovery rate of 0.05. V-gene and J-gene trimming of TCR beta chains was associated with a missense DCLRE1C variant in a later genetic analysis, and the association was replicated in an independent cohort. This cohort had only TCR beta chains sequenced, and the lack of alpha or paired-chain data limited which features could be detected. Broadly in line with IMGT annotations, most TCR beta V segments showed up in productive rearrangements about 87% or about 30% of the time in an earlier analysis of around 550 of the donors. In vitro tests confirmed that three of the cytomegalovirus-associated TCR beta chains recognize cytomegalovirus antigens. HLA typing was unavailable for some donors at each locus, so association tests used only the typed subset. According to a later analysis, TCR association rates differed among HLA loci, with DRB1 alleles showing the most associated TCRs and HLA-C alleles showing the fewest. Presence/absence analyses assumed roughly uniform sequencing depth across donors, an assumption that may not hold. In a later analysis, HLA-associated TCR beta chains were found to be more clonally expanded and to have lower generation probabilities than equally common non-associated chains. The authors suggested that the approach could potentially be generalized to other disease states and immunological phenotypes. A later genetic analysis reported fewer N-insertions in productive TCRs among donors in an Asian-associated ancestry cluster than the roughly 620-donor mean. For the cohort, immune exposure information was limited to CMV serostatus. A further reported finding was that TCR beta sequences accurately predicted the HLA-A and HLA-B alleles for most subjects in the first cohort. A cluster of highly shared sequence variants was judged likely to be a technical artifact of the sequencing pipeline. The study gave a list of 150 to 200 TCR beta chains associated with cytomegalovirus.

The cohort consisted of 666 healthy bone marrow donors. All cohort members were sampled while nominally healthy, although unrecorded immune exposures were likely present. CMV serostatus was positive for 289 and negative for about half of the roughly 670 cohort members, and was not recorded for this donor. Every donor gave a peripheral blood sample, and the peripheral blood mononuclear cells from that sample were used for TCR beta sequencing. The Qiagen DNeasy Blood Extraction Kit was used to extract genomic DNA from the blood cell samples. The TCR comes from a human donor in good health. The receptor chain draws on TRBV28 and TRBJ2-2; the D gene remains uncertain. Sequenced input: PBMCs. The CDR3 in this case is CASSPRPSTGELFF. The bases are TGTGCCAGCAGCCCTAGGCCTTCCACCGGGGAGCTGTTTTTT.